The 2 T cell receptor beta chains in this list originate from one sample, sequenced in a study of control samples from healthy donors and cancer patients. Produced via immunoSEQ multiplex PCR; TCRdb's table is partial and in-frame only. This table holds 150,000 to 200,000 clones, 91% found once. The specimen sequenced was blood. These receptors were taken from a woman aged 25 to 39 in good health.

The CDR3 sequence: CATSDSVGANQPQHF. The CDR3 DNA reads TGTGCCACCAGTGATTCGGTGGGGGCAAATCAGCCCCAGCATTTT. The chain carries TRBV24-1 and TRBJ1-5, with D tentatively TRBD1 (6 bases). CDR1 KGHDR and CDR2 SFDVKD come from the germline V gene. CDR3 length: 15 residues. Trimming left V 2 bases short and J 4 bases short, with 11 bases between.

Note on this clone: Within the sample, other DNA sequences also encode this same CDR3. The chain couples TRBV18 to TRBJ2-7; D gene ambiguous. The germline CDR1 and CDR2 sequences are KGHSH and LQKENI. The CDR3 length is 12 residues. V shed 3 bases and J shed 3 bases, with 6 bases lying between them. The CDR3 is CASSPRGYEQYF. Written as DNA, the CDR3 is TGTGCCAGCTCACCCCGAGGCTACGAGCAGTACTTC.